What follows are 32 T cell receptor beta chains derived from one specimen sequenced in a study of CD4 T cell repertoires in COVID-19. The data were produced by immunoSEQ multiplex PCR, yet TCRdb's version contains in-frame clones alone and is incomplete. The data show about 75,000 clones, with around 82% seen just once and about 0.61% held by the top ten. The sample consisted of CD4+ T cells from peripheral blood, taken after recovery from COVID-19. These receptors all come from a human donor who had COVID-19.

The V call is TRBV9, the J call TRBJ2-4; D gene uncertain. This CDR3 has 14 residues. Trimming pared 3 bases from V and 0 bases from J, leaving 7 bases between. Germline assignment: CDR1 SGDLS and CDR2 YYNGEE. CDR3 amino acids: CASSGGIAKNIQYF. CDR3 DNA sequence: TGTGCCAGCAGCGGGGGAATAGCCAAAAACATTCAGTACTTC.

The chain employs TRBV5-4 and TRBJ2-3; TRBD1 matches 10 bases. The CDR3 consists of 15 residues. Germline V gene sequence: CDR1 SGHNT, CDR2 YYREEE (reference sequence). The V gene end was trimmed by 3 bases and the J gene end by 3 bases; junction bases not matched to a gene: 4. The CDR3 sequence: CASSWDRGGTDTQYF. The CDR3 coding sequence is TGTGCCAGCAGCTGGGACAGGGGAGGAACAGATACGCAGTATTTT.

The V gene is TRBV6-1, the J gene TRBJ1-1, with 7 positions matching TRBD1. CDR3 length equals 14 residues. Germline V gene sequence: CDR1 MNHNS, CDR2 SASEGT. Unmatched junction bases numbered 6, after V lost 2 bases and J lost 6 bases. CDR3 coding DNA: TGTGCCAGCAGTGAACGTCAGGGGGGGGCTGAAGCTTTCTTT. This gives the protein CASSERQGGAEAFF.

The rearrangement links TRBV5-4 to TRBJ2-1, with 11 bases fitting TRBD2. Germline assignment: CDR1 SGHNT and CDR2 YYREEE (reference sequence). The CDR3 consists of 16 residues. J lost 9 bases, V lost 0 bases, and 8 bases had no gene match. CDR3 protein: CASSLGLAGPRSEQFF. DNA for the CDR3: TGTGCCAGCAGCTTGGGACTAGCGGGACCTCGGTCTGAGCAGTTCTTC.

The rearrangement uses TRBV11-3 and TRBJ2-3; D is possibly TRBD1 (7 bases). Germline V gene data show CDR1 as SGHNT and CDR2 as YENEEA. CDR3 length: 16 residues. V lost 3 bases, J lost 0 bases, and 13 bases lay in between. The CDR3 DNA is TGTGCCAGCAGCTTCTCGACAGGGACTAGCACAGATACGCAGTATTTT. Translated: CASSFSTGTSTDTQYF.

This chain joins TRBV9 and TRBJ1-3, with 12 bases fitting TRBD1. The CDR3 covers 19 residues. In germline, CDR1 is SGDLS, CDR2 YYNGEE. V was clipped by 2 bases and J by 4 bases; unmatched bases: 13. The CDR3 protein is CASSVAGTGGLSEGNTIYF. DNA for the CDR3: TGTGCCAGCAGCGTGGCCGGGACAGGGGGCTTATCGGAAGGAAACACCATATATTTT. Filled out from reference TRBV9 and TRBJ1-3, the complete variable domain reads DSGVTQTPKHLITATGQRVTLRCSPRSGDLSVYWYQQSLDQGLQFLIQYYNGEERAKGNILERFSAQQFPDLHSELNLSSLELGDSALYFCASSVAGTGGLSEGNTIYFGEGSWLTVV.

This clone appeared once. The J gene is TRBJ2-5, the V gene TRBV7-8; possibly TRBD2 for D (6 bases). The germline gives CDR1 SGHVS, CDR2 FQNEAQ. Trimming took 5 bases from V and 5 from J, leaving 12 bases between them. The CDR3 contains 13 residues. The CDR3 protein is CASSRETGETQYF. DNA of the CDR3: TGTGCCAGCAGCCGGGAGACGGGGGAGACCCAGTACTTC. Full variable domain (outside the CDR3, taken from reference TRBV7-8 and TRBJ2-5): GAGVSQSPRYKVAKRGQDVALRCDPISGHVSLFWYQQALGQGPEFLTYFQNEAQLDKSGLPSDRFFAERPEGSVSTLKIQRTQQEDSAVYLCASSRETGETQYFGPGTRLLVL.

This clone appeared a few times. The genes are TRBV3-1 (or the pseudogene TRBV3-2) and TRBJ2-7, with a weak D call TRBD1 (5 bases). Trimming stripped 4 bases from V and 4 bases from J, with 17 bases between. CDR1 is LGHDT and CDR2 is YNNKEL in the germline V gene (reference sequence). This CDR3 has 15 amino acids. CDR3 DNA sequence: TGTGCCAGCAGCCGTACCTTGGGCCCAGGGTACGAGCAGTACTTC. It is translated as CASSRTLGPGYEQYF.

This clone was seen once. V gene TRBV5-1 combines with J gene TRBJ2-3; tentative D call: TRBD2 (7 bases). V lost 4 bases to trimming and J lost 1 base, with 13 bases between them. The CDR3 is made up of 15 amino acids. Germline CDR1 is SGHRS and CDR2 is YFSETQ. CDR3 in DNA: TGCGCCAGCAGCACTCGGGGGGCGGGCACAGATACGCAGTATTTT. As protein: CASSTRGAGTDTQYF.

This sequence joins TRBV30 and TRBJ2-1; D uncertain. In germline, CDR1 is GTSNPN, CDR2 SVGIG (reference sequence). The CDR3 contains 13 residues. Trimming removed 3 bases from V and 1 base from J, with 7 bases in between. The CDR3 DNA follows: TGTGCCTGGAGAGAGGAGTCCTACAATGAGCAGTTCTTC. This encodes CAWREESYNEQFF.

This clone has more than one count but fewer than ten. This sequence joins TRBV4-1 and TRBJ2-7, with 9 bases matching TRBD1. Germline assignment: CDR1 MGHRA and CDR2 YSYEKL. V was clipped by 4 bases and J by 5 bases; unmatched bases: 12. This CDR3 comprises 16 residues. The CDR3 DNA reads TGCGCCAGCAGCCCAGTAGGTAGGGACAGGGACCACGAGCAGTACTTC. It yields the protein CASSPVGRDRDHEQYF.

In this sample, this clone turned up a few times. At one end the junction does not follow the germline gene, possibly because of a read error. The J gene is TRBJ1-2, the V gene TRBV6-5, with D tentatively TRBD1 (5 bases). CDR1 is MNHEY and CDR2 is SVGAGI in the germline V gene. The CDR3 totals 14 residues. CDR3 region: CASSSSDSNDGYTF. The CDR3 DNA sequence: TGTGCCAGCAGTTCTTCAGACAGTAACGATGGCTACACCTTC.

The J gene is TRBJ1-2, the V gene TRBV4-2; TRBD1 might be the D (5 bases). There are 16 residues in the CDR3. Germline values: CDR1 LGHNA, CDR2 YNFKEQ. The ends were cut back, 0 bases at V and 4 bases at J, with 15 bases in the middle. In DNA form, the CDR3 reads TGTGCCAGCAGCCAAGATCGTATCGGGGGACCCTATGGCTACACCTTC. Protein: CASSQDRIGGPYGYTF.

This clone has more than one count but fewer than ten. The V call is TRBV2, the J call TRBJ1-1; 7 nucleotides match TRBD1. Germline lookup yields CDR1 SNHLY and CDR2 FYNNEI. Trimming removed 10 bases from V and 3 bases from J; junction bases left unmatched: 8. The CDR3 runs 13 residues. The CDR3 is CATRGQIHTEAFF. The DNA of the CDR3 is TGTGCCACACGGGGACAGATTCACACTGAAGCTTTCTTT.

This chain links TRBV6-5 with TRBJ2-2, with D possibly matching TRBD1 (6 bases). The CDR3 spans 15 residues. The germline V gene has CDR1 MNHEY and CDR2 SVGAGI. The ends were cut back, 6 bases at V and 1 base at J, with 12 bases in the middle. In DNA form, the CDR3 reads TGTGCCAGCAGGCAACAGGGCTTGAACACCGGGGAGCTGTTTTTT. Translating gives CASRQQGLNTGELFF.

The rearrangement links TRBV5-4 to TRBJ2-3; TRBD2 aligns across 7 bases. The CDR3 sequence is 16 residues long. Germline loops: CDR1 SGHNT, CDR2 YYREEE (reference sequence). Germline trimming cut 4 bases from V and 6 bases from J; bases unmatched to any gene: 14. The CDR3 DNA reads TGTGCCAGCAGCAGCCGTACTAGCGCTGTGGCCGATACGCAGTATTTT. This gives the protein CASSSRTSAVADTQYF.

V usage is TRBV27 and J usage is TRBJ2-7, with a tentative D call TRBD2 (7 bases). This CDR3 is 13 amino acids long. Germline-derived CDR1 and CDR2 are MNHEY and SMNVEV (reference sequence). Trimming took 5 bases from V and 6 from J, leaving 14 bases between them. CDR3 coding DNA: TGTGCCAGCAGTAACCCGGGGGGCAGCGAGCAGTACTTC. Protein sequence: CASSNPGGSEQYF.

This chain links TRBV5-6 with TRBJ1-5; perhaps TRBD1 as D (6 bases). Germline loops: CDR1 SGHDT, CDR2 YYEEEE. CDR3 length: 14 residues. V was pared by 2 bases and J by 1 base, with 7 bases between. CDR3 amino acids: CASSLQGSNQPQHF. The CDR3 bases are TGTGCCAGCAGCTTACAGGGAAGCAATCAGCCCCAGCATTTT. The full variable domain, rest sourced from reference TRBV5-6 and TRBJ1-5, is DAGVTQSPTHLIKTRGQQVTLRCSPKSGHDTVSWYQQALGQGPQFIFQYYEEEERQRGNFPDRFSGHQFPNYSSELNVNALLLGDSALYLCASSLQGSNQPQHFGDGTRLSIL.

The genes are TRBV28 and TRBJ2-5; D perhaps matches TRBD1 (6 bases). Trimming left V 3 bases short and J 2 bases short, with 16 bases between. The CDR3 is 16 residues long. In germline, CDR1 is MDHEN, CDR2 SYDVKM. CDR3 DNA: TGTGCCAGCAGTTTTCAAACAGGGCGTGGGCAAGAGACCCAGTACTTC. This sequence encodes CASSFQTGRGQETQYF.

This clone was recorded only once. The CDR3 coding sequence is TGTGCCAGCAGCCCCAAGACTACCCGTTACGAGCAGTACTTC. The encoded protein is CASSPKTTRYEQYF. The chain has TRBV11-2 and TRBJ2-7; D is possibly TRBD2 (5 bases). Germline lookup yields CDR1 SGHAT and CDR2 FQNNGV. There are 14 residues in the CDR3. Trimming stripped 5 bases from V and 4 bases from J, with 15 bases between.

The rearrangement links TRBV5-4 to TRBJ1-1, with D possibly matching TRBD1 (6 bases). Trimming took 0 bases from V and 2 from J, leaving 14 bases between them. There are 16 residues in the CDR3. Germline CDR1 and CDR2: SGHNT and YYREEE (reference sequence). The CDR3 reads CASSLVGGRRNTEAFF. DNA of the CDR3: TGTGCCAGCAGCTTGGTTGGGGGCCGCCGAAACACTGAAGCTTTCTTT.

The chain combines TRBV19 with TRBJ1-1, with no clear D. Germline-derived CDR1 and CDR2 are LNHDA and SQIVND (reference sequence). Trimming stripped 3 bases from V and 4 bases from J, with 12 bases between. The CDR3 is 14 amino acids. CDR3 region: CASSISGGSTEAFF. The CDR3 nucleotides are TGTGCCAGTAGTATCTCAGGCGGTTCCACTGAAGCTTTCTTT.

The CDR3 coding sequence is TGTGCCAGCAGTTTCATTCCGACAGGTCCCAACGTCCTGACTTTC. Protein sequence: CASSFIPTGPNVLTF. V gene TRBV27 combines with J gene TRBJ2-6; D possibly corresponds to TRBD1 (6 bases). Germline V gives CDR1 MNHEY, CDR2 SMNVEV (reference sequence). The CDR3 has 15 residues. The V and J ends lost 3 bases and 8 bases respectively, with 14 bases between them.

This clone showed up many times. The chain couples TRBV3-1 (or the pseudogene TRBV3-2) to TRBJ1-5; D remains unclear. Germline V gene sequence: CDR1 LGHDT, CDR2 YNNKEL (reference sequence). Trimming pared 4 bases from V and 3 bases from J, leaving 13 bases between. The CDR3 is 15 amino acids. Here the CDR3 DNA reads TGTGCCAGCAGCCCCGGTGGGCAGACCAATCAGCCCCAGCATTTT. It encodes CASSPGGQTNQPQHF.

This clone appeared a few times. This rearrangement joins TRBV6-6 to TRBJ1-5, with D unclear. The CDR3 has 15 residues. The V end was cut by 0 bases, the J end by 1 base, with 7 bases between. Germline CDR1 is MNHNY and CDR2 is SVGAGI (reference sequence). Written as DNA, the CDR3 is TGTGCCAGCAGTTACTCGGGTACGAGCAATCAGCCCCAGCATTTT. Translating gives CASSYSGTSNQPQHF.

V is TRBV6-5 and J is TRBJ2-5; D is tentatively TRBD1 or TRBD2 (5 bases each). Germline V lookup: CDR1 MNHEY, CDR2 SVGAGI. CDR3 length equals 13 residues. The V end was cut by 7 bases, the J end by 3 bases, with 12 bases between. The DNA for the CDR3 is TGTGCCAGCAACCGGGGCGCGGAAGAGACCCAGTACTTC. This gives the protein CASNRGAEETQYF.

The CDR3 spells CASSNLGQGVTDTQYF. CDR3 DNA sequence: TGTGCCAGCAGCAACCTGGGACAGGGGGTTACAGATACGCAGTATTTT. The J gene is TRBJ2-3, the V gene TRBV5-6; 11 bases are shared with TRBD1. Germline CDR1 and CDR2: SGHDT and YYEEEE. Trimming removed 4 bases from V and 3 bases from J; junction bases left unmatched: 7. The CDR3 sequence is 16 residues long. Looking up the rest from reference TRBV5-6 and TRBJ2-3 gives the full variable domain: DAGVTQSPTHLIKTRGQQVTLRCSPKSGHDTVSWYQQALGQGPQFIFQYYEEEERQRGNFPDRFSGHQFPNYSSELNVNALLLGDSALYLCASSNLGQGVTDTQYFGPGTRLTVL.

The rearrangement links TRBV6-5 to TRBJ1-3; unclear D gene. The germline CDR1 and CDR2 sequences are MNHEY and SVGAGI. V lost 4 bases and J 0 bases, leaving 7 bases between the germline ends. The CDR3 loop spans 14 amino acids. The DNA of the CDR3 is TGTGCCAGCAGTTCGGGGAGCTCTGGAAACACCATATATTTT. Amino acid sequence: CASSSGSSGNTIYF.

The chain carries TRBV7-2 and TRBJ1-1; D uncertain. Per germline, CDR1 SGHTA and CDR2 FQGNSA. The CDR3 is 14 residues long. V shed 1 base and J shed 4 bases, with 10 bases lying between them. CDR3 residues: CASSLVGLGTEAFF. Written as DNA, the CDR3 is TGTGCCAGCAGCTTAGTCGGGTTGGGCACTGAAGCTTTCTTT.

As DNA, the CDR3 is TGTGCCAGCAGCGCCGGTAGGGCCCAGAACACTGAAGCTTTCTTT. Its protein product is CASSAGRAQNTEAFF. The chain uses TRBV9 and TRBJ1-1; D is unclear. The CDR3 has 15 amino acids. The germline V and J ends were trimmed by 3 bases and 1 base, with 13 bases remaining between them. Germline V gene lookup returns CDR1 SGDLS and CDR2 YYNGEE.

The chain combines TRBV5-1 with TRBJ2-3, with 7 bases lining up with TRBD2. CDR1 is SGHRS and CDR2 is YFSETQ in the germline V gene. Trimming removed 4 bases from V and 0 bases from J; junction bases left unmatched: 8. The CDR3 spans 16 residues. In DNA form, the CDR3 reads TGCGCCAGCAGCCCCATCTCACTAGCGAGCACAGATACGCAGTATTTT. Protein sequence: CASSPISLASTDTQYF.

V and J are TRBV20-1 and TRBJ2-1; D is uncertain. Deletions cut 3 bases from V and 6 bases from J, with 15 bases between. The germline gives CDR1 DFQATT, CDR2 SNEGSKA (reference sequence). The length of the CDR3 is 14 residues. CDR3 DNA sequence: TGCAGTGCTAGTAGTTTAGGACCTTCCAATGAGCAGTTCTTC. Its translation is CSASSLGPSNEQFF.